The clone carrying this T cell receptor (beta chain) was seen just once. This sample is drawn from a study of blood T cell repertoires in COVID-19. Study information: Material from acute and convalescent COVID-19 was sourced from the United States, Italy and Spain. Sources were T cells, B-cell-depleted T cells, or PBMCs; the material itself was cDNA or gDNA.

Original processing methods: Quantification of nucleated cells was approximated via reference gene primer amplification. Clones were read by immunoSEQ multiplex PCR, and TCRdb kept only the in-frame ones, dropping some. Clonal size and the V and J genes are those of that table, whereas D and trimming came from the DNA. The sample lists about 180,000 clones, more than 85% occurring once. Germline CDR1 is MNHEY and CDR2 is SVGAGI. V shed 6 bases and J 4 bases; nucleotides not matched to a gene: 6. CDR3 length: 14 amino acids. The sequencing sample was made of peripheral blood. V is TRBV6-5 and J is TRBJ2-7; 10 positions match TRBD2. The TCR originated in a woman in her twenties or thirties with active or convalescent COVID-19. Here the CDR3 reads CASSRGLAEYEQYF. The CDR3 DNA reads TGTGCCAGCAGCCGAGGACTAGCGGAATACGAGCAGTACTTC.